The 20 T cell receptor beta chains below were found in one sample sequenced in a study of regulatory T cells in long-lasting Graves disease. Arm-PCR of CDR3 regions with iRepertoire HTBI primers generated TCR beta libraries. TCRdb processed the multiplex PCR reads anew with MiXCR; each CDR3 protein has one entry. Of about 540,000 distinct CDR3 sequences listed, roughly 13% are singletons. Stated time point: newly diagnosed GD, antithyroid drugs for less than 3 months. PBMCs were the source of the RNA used for TCR sequencing. Separately, the same data were catalogued under a study of T cells in Graves' hyperthyroidism and ophthalmopathy.

The specimen comprised peripheral blood mononuclear cells (PBMCs), sampled at new diagnosis, from a patient treated with antithyroid drugs. The receptor set was obtained from a man aged 25 to 40 with Graves disease.

This clonotype was recorded a few times. The CDR3 nucleotides read TGTGCCTGGAGTCCCGGGACAGATACGCAGTATTTT. The encoded protein is CAWSPGTDTQYF. The gene calls are TRBV30 and TRBJ2-3; D not resolved. Deletions cut 2 bases from V and 3 bases from J, with 6 bases between. The CDR3 has 12 residues. In germline, CDR1 is GTSNPN, CDR2 SVGIG (reference sequence). The full variable domain, with the rest looked up from reference TRBV30 and TRBJ2-3, is SQTIHQWPATLVQPVGSPLSLECTVEGTSNPNLYWYRQAAGRGLQLLFYSVGIGQISSEVPQNLSASRPQDRQFILSSKKLLLSDSGFYLCAWSPGTDTQYFGPGTRLTVL.

This clonotype was counted a few times. The chain is built from TRBV12-5 and TRBJ2-1; D not resolved. From germline, CDR1 is LGHNT and CDR2 FRNRAP. Trimming took off 1 base at V and 9 bases at J, with 13 bases between the two ends. CDR3 length: 14 residues. The CDR3 nucleotides read TGTGCTAGTGGTTTGGAGTGGAAGCTGGCTGAGCAGTTCTTC. Protein: CASGLEWKLAEQFF.

There are many counts of this clonotype. J is TRBJ2-1 and V is TRBV2, with TRBD2 matching 11 bases. J gave up 2 bases and V 10 bases, and 10 bases lay outside the gene matches. Germline V gives CDR1 SNHLY, CDR2 FYNNEI. The CDR3 contains 16 residues. The CDR3 DNA is TGTGCCACCCTCAGGGGTAGCGGGAGGGCCTACAATGAGCAGTTCTTC. Amino acid sequence: CATLRGSGRAYNEQFF. The entire variable domain, with the rest obtained from reference TRBV2 and TRBJ2-1, is as follows: EPEVTQTPSHQVTQMGQEVILRCVPISNHLYFYWYRQILGQKVEFLVSFYNNEISEKSEIFDDQFSVERPDGSNFTLKIRSTKLEDSAMYFCATLRGSGRAYNEQFFGPGTRLTVL.

This chain connects TRBV10-3 to TRBJ1-1, with D unclear. The CDR3 is 12 residues long. Germline V gene data show CDR1 as ENHRY and CDR2 as SYGVKD. Deletions cut 11 bases from V and 5 bases from J, with 15 bases between. The CDR3 DNA reads as TGTGCCGCGTCGGGGAGGGATACTGAAGCTTTCTTT. The encoded protein is CAASGRDTEAFF.

In this sample, this clonotype turned up a few times. This chain connects TRBV11-2 to TRBJ2-6; D perhaps matches TRBD1 (6 bases). CDR1 SGHAT and CDR2 FQNNGV come from the germline V gene. Trimming took off 2 bases at V and 2 bases at J, with 10 bases between the two ends. The CDR3 is made up of 16 amino acids. The chain's CDR3 is CASSLTQGAGANVLTF. As DNA, the CDR3 is TGTGCCAGCAGCTTAACACAGGGAGCTGGGGCCAACGTCCTGACTTTC.

This clonotype was counted many times. V usage is TRBV5-8 and J usage is TRBJ2-3, with 11 bases identical to TRBD2. Germline CDR1 reads SGHTS; CDR2 reads YDEGEE. Trimming removed 0 bases from V and 3 bases from J; junction bases left unmatched: 6. This CDR3 region has 17 residues. This chain's CDR3 is CASSLETTSGMTDTQYF. The CDR3 bases are TGTGCCAGCAGCTTGGAGACGACTAGCGGGATGACAGATACGCAGTATTTT.

Only a few counts were recorded for this clonotype. J is TRBJ2-3 and V is TRBV10-3; D is perhaps TRBD2 (6 bases). CDR3 size: 15 residues. Trimming stripped 6 bases from V and 2 bases from J, with 15 bases between. Germline CDR1 ENHRY, CDR2 SYGVKD. CDR3 residues: CAISEMDYLTDTQYF. In nucleotides, the CDR3 is TGTGCCATCAGCGAGATGGACTACCTCACAGATACGCAGTATTTT.

This rearrangement joins TRBV25-1 to TRBJ2-7; D uncertain. Germline CDR1 and CDR2: MGHDK and SYGVNS. This CDR3 contains 15 residues. With 2 bases removed from V and 2 bases from J, the gap between germline ends came to 13 bases. CDR3 loop: CASSEVTASPYEQYF. The CDR3 region has the DNA TGTGCCAGCAGTGAAGTCACAGCTTCCCCCTACGAGCAGTACTTC.

At least ten counts were recorded for this clonotype. The chain recombines TRBV10-3 with TRBJ2-7; 10 bases are shared with TRBD2. With V trimmed by 5 bases and J by 7 bases, 14 bases remained unmatched. Germline CDR1 and CDR2: ENHRY and SYGVKD. This CDR3 contains 16 residues. The DNA of the CDR3 is TGTGCCATCAGTCAAGGGTTAGCGGGGGGCACTAGGGAGCAGTACTTC. Amino acid sequence: CAISQGLAGGTREQYF.

This clonotype was detected a few times. V and J are TRBV5-4 and TRBJ2-2; D perhaps matches TRBD2 (6 bases). Between the trimmed V and J ends, which lost 0 bases and 3 bases, there was a span of 12 bases. CDR1 is SGHNT and CDR2 is YYREEE in the germline V gene (reference sequence). This CDR3 has 16 amino acids. CDR3 in amino acids: CASSLATRGDTGELFF. CDR3 sequence (DNA): TGTGCCAGCAGCTTGGCCACGCGGGGAGACACCGGGGAGCTGTTTTTT.

This clonotype was seen ten or more times. The V call is TRBV29-1, the J call TRBJ2-3, with TRBD2 as a possible D gene (5 bases). The CDR3 has 13 amino acids. The ends were cut back, 1 base at V and 4 bases at J, with 9 bases in the middle. The germline V gene has CDR1 SQVTM and CDR2 ANQGSEA. CDR3 DNA sequence: TGCAGCGTTGAAGGTGGGAGTTCAGATACGCAGTATTTT. Its translation is CSVEGGSSDTQYF.

The gene calls are TRBV11-2 and TRBJ2-1, with D uncertain. Per germline, CDR1 SGHAT and CDR2 FQNNGV. V was shortened by 8 bases and J by 8 bases, with 13 bases between the two germline ends. The CDR3 is made up of 12 amino acids. The CDR3 protein is CASAPLVDEQFF. In DNA, the CDR3 is TGTGCCAGCGCACCTCTCGTTGATGAGCAGTTCTTC.

The chain uses TRBV15 and TRBJ2-7, with D uncertain. CDR1 is LNHNV, CDR2 YYDKDF, per germline (reference sequence). The CDR3 spans 13 residues. V was trimmed by 5 bases and J by 3 bases, leaving 11 bases between them. For the CDR3, the DNA is TGTGCCACCAGCCACCGTTCTAACTACGAGCAGTACTTC. Its translation: CATSHRSNYEQYF. The variable domain in full, with the rest retrieved from reference TRBV15 and TRBJ2-7, is DAMVIQNPRYQVTQFGKPVTLSCSQTLNHNVMYWYQQKSSQAPKLLFHYYDKDFNNEADTPDNFQSRRPNTSFCFLDIRSPGLGDTAMYLCATSHRSNYEQYFGPGTRLTVT.

This clonotype was detected many times. The chain has TRBV12-3 or TRBV12-4 and TRBJ1-2, with 8 bases identical to TRBD1. This CDR3 has 14 amino acids. The J segment lost 2 bases and the V segment lost 5 bases, leaving 4 bases of the junction unmatched. CDR3 loop: CASSRTGWNYGYTF. The CDR3 coding sequence is TGTGCCAGCAGTCGGACAGGGTGGAACTATGGCTACACCTTC.

This clonotype was counted ten times or more. V and J are TRBV19 and TRBJ2-3; D is possibly TRBD2 (5 bases). The CDR3 consists of 15 residues. Trimming stripped 2 bases from V and 0 bases from J, with 9 bases between. Germline lookup yields CDR1 LNHDA and CDR2 SQIVND (reference sequence). The CDR3 loop reads CASSIRTYSTDTQYF. The CDR3 DNA reads as TGTGCCAGTAGTATAAGGACTTATAGCACAGATACGCAGTATTTT.

This clonotype was detected ten times or more. The chain is built from TRBV6-1 and TRBJ2-1, with no clear D. Germline loops: CDR1 MNHNS, CDR2 SASEGT. The CDR3 has 13 amino acids. V was trimmed by 8 bases and J by 3 bases, leaving 11 bases between them. The CDR3 protein is CASRQDGYNEQFF. For the CDR3, the DNA is TGTGCCAGCCGGCAGGACGGCTACAATGAGCAGTTCTTC.

This clonotype came up many times. J is TRBJ2-3 and V is TRBV28, with D possibly TRBD2 on 5 matching bases. This CDR3 is built from 16 residues. Per germline, CDR1 MDHEN and CDR2 SYDVKM. Trimming removed 6 bases from V and 3 bases from J, with 19 bases in between. The CDR3 reads CASSLLLAGVTDTQYF. For the CDR3, the DNA is TGTGCCAGCAGCCTCCTCTTAGCCGGGGTTACAGATACGCAGTATTTT. The whole variable domain, remainder taken from reference TRBV28 and TRBJ2-3, is DVKVTQSSRYLVKRTGEKVFLECVQDMDHENMFWYRQDPGLGLRLIYFSYDVKMKEKGDIPEGYSVSREKKERFSLILESASTNQTSMYLCASSLLLAGVTDTQYFGPGTRLTVL.

This clonotype was seen only a few times. This chain links TRBV6-5 with TRBJ2-3; D is unclear. The CDR3 runs to 15 residues. Looked up from germline, CDR1 is MNHEY and CDR2 is SVGAGI. Trimming left V 2 bases short and J 0 bases short, with 9 bases between. The CDR3: CASSYNLLSTDTQYF. As DNA, the CDR3 is TGTGCCAGCAGTTACAACCTCTTAAGCACAGATACGCAGTATTTT.

The sample holds many counts of this clonotype. This sequence joins TRBV7-9 and TRBJ2-3, with 13 bases matching TRBD2. The length of the CDR3 is 21 residues. CDR1 is SEHNR and CDR2 is FQNEAQ in the germline V gene (reference sequence). Trimming removed 0 bases from V and 2 bases from J; junction bases left unmatched: 14. CDR3 protein: CASSLAPGLAGMPSTTDTQYF. The DNA of the CDR3 is TGTGCCAGCAGCTTAGCGCCGGGACTAGCGGGAATGCCCTCTACCACAGATACGCAGTATTTT.

This clonotype was picked up a small number of times. The gene calls are TRBV29-1 and TRBJ2-3, with 7 bases matching TRBD2. Germline CDR1 is SQVTM and CDR2 is ANQGSEA. The CDR3 is made up of 14 amino acids. V gave up 8 bases and J gave up 0 bases; unmatched junction bases: 8. The CDR3: CSPWGGTSTDTQYF. The CDR3 DNA is TGCAGCCCCTGGGGGGGGACTAGCACAGATACGCAGTATTTT.